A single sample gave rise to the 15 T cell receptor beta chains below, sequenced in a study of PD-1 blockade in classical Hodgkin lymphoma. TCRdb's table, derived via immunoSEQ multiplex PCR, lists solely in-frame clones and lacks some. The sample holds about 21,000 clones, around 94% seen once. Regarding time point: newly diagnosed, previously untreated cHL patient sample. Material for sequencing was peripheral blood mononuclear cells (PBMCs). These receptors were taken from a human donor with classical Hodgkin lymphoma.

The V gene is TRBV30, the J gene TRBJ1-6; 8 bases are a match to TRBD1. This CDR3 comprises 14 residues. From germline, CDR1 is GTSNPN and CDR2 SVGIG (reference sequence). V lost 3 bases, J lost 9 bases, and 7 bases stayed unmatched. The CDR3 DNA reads TGTGCCTGGAGGAGGACAGGGTCAGGTTCACCCCTCCACTTT. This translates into CAWRRTGSGSPLHF.

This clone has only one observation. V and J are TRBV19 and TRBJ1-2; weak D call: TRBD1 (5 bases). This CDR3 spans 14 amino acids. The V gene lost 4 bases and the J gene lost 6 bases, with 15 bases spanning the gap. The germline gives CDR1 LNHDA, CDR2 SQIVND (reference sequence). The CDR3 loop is CASSNPGGVDGYTF. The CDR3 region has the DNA TGTGCCAGTAGTAATCCGGGGGGTGTTGATGGCTACACCTTC.

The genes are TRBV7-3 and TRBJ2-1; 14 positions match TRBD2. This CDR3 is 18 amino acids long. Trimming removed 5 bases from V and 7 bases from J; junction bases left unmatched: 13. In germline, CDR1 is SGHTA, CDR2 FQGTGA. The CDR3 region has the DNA TGTGCCAGCAGCCCGGGACTAGCGGGGGATTGGGCTGGGAATGAGCAGTTCTTC. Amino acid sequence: CASSPGLAGDWAGNEQFF. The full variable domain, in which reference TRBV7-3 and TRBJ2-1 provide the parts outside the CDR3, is GAGVSQTPSNKVTEKGKYVELRCDPISGHTALYWYRQSLGQGPEFLIYFQGTGAADDSGLPNDRFFAVRPEGSVSTLKIQRTERGDSAVYLCASSPGLAGDWAGNEQFFGPGTRLTVL.

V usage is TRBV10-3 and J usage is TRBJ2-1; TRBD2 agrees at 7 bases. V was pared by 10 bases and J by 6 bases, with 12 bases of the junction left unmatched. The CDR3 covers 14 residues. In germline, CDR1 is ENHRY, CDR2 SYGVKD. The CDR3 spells CATIGTTSANEQFF. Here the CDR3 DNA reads TGTGCCACCATTGGGACTACAAGTGCCAATGAGCAGTTCTTC.

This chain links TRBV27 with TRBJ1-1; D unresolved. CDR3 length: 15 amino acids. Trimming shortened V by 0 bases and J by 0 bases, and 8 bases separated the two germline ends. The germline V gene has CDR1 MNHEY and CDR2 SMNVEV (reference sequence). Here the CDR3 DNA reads TGTGCCAGCAGTTTATCACCCGAACTGAACACTGAAGCTTTCTTT. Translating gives CASSLSPELNTEAFF.

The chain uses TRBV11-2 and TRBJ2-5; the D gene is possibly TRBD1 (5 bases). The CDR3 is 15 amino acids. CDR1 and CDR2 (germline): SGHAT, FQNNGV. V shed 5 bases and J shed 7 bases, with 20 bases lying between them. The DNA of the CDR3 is TGTGCCAGCAGCCTTAGAGGCCCAGGGCAGGCGACCCAGTACTTC. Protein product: CASSLRGPGQATQYF.

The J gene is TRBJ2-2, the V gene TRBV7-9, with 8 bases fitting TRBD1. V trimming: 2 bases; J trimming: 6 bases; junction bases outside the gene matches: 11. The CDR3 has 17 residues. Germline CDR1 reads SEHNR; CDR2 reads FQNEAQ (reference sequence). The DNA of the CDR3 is TGTGCCAGCAGCTTACTGAGGACAGGGTCTTTTGCCGGGGAGCTGTTTTTT. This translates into CASSLLRTGSFAGELFF.

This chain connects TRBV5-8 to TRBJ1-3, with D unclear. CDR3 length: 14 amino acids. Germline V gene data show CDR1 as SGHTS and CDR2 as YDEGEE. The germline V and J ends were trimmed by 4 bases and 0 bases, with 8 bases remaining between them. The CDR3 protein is CASSLLGSGNTIYF. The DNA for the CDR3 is TGTGCCAGCAGCCTACTGGGCTCTGGAAACACCATATATTTT.

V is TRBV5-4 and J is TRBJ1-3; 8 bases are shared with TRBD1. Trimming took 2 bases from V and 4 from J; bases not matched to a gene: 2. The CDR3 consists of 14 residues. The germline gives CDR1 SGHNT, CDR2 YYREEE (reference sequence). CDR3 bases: TGTGCCAGCAGCTTAGGGACAGGAGGAAACACCATATATTTT. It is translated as CASSLGTGGNTIYF. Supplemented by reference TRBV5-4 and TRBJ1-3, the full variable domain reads ETGVTQSPTHLIKTRGQQVTLRCSSQSGHNTVSWYQQALGQGPQFIFQYYREEENGRGNFPPRFSGLQFPNYSSELNVNALELDDSALYLCASSLGTGGNTIYFGEGSWLTVV.

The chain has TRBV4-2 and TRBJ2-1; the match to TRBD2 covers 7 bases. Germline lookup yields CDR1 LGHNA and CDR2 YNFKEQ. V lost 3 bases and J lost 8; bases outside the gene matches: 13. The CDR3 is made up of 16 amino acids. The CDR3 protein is CASSQTWGGSLDEQFF. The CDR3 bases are TGTGCCAGCAGCCAGACTTGGGGGGGGAGTCTGGATGAGCAGTTCTTC.

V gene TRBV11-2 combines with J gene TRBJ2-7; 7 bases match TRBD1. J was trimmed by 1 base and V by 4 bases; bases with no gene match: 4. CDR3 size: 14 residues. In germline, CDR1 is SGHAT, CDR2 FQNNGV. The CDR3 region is CASSWDSTSYEQYF. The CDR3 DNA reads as TGTGCCAGCAGCTGGGACAGTACATCCTACGAGCAGTACTTC.

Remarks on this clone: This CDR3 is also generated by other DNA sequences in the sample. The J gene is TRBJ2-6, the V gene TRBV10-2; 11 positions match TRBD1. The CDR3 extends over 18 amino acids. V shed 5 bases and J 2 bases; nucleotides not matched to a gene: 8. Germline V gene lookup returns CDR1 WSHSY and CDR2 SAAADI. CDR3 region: CASSPPGQGAAGANVLTF. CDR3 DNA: TGCGCCAGCAGTCCTCCCGGACAGGGGGCGGCTGGGGCCAACGTCCTGACTTTC.

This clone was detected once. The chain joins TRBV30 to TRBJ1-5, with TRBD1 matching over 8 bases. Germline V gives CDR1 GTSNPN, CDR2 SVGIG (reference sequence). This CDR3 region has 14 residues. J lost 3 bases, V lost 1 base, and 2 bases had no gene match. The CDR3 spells CAWSDRGDNQPQHF. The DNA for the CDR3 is TGTGCCTGGAGTGACAGGGGGGACAATCAGCCCCAGCATTTT.

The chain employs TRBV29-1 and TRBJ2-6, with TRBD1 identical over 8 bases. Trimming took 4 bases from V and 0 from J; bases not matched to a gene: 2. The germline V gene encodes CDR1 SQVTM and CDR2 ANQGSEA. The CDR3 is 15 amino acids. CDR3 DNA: TGCAGCGTTGTGCAGGGGGCCTCTGGGGCCAACGTCCTGACTTTC. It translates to CSVVQGASGANVLTF. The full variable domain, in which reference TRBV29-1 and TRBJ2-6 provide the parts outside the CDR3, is SAVISQKPSRDICQRGTSLTIQCQVDSQVTMMFWYRQQPGQSLTLIATANQGSEATYESGFVIDKFPISRPNLTFSTLTVSNMSPEDSSIYLCSVVQGASGANVLTFGAGSRLTVL.

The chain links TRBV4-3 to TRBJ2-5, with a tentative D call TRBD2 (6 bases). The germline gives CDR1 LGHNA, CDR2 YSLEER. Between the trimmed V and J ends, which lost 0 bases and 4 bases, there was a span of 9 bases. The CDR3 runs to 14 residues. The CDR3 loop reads CASSQDRRGETQYF. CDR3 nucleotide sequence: TGCGCCAGCAGCCAAGATAGGAGGGGAGAGACCCAGTACTTC.